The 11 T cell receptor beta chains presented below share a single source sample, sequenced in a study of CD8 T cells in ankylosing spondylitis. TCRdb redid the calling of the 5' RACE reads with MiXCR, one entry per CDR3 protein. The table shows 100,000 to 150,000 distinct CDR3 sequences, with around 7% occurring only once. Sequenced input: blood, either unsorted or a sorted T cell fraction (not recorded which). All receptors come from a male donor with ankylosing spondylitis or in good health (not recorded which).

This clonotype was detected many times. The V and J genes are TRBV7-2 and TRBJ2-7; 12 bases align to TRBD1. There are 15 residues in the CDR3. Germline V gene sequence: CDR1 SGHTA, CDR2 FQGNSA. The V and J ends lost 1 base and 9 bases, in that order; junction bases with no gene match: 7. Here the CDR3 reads CASSLEGQGAAWQYF. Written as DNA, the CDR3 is TGTGCCAGCAGCTTAGAGGGACAGGGGGCGGCGTGGCAGTACTTC.

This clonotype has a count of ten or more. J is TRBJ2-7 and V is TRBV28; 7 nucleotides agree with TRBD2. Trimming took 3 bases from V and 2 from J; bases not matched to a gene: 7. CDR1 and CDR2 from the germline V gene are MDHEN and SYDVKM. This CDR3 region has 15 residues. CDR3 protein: CASSLSSGKAYEQYF. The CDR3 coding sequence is TGTGCCAGCAGTTTGTCGAGCGGGAAGGCCTACGAGCAGTACTTC.

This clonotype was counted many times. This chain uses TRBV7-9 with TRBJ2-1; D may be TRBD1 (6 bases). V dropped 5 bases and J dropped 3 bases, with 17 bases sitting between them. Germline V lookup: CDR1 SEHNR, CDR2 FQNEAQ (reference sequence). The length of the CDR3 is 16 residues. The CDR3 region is CASSPRGSGFYNEQFF. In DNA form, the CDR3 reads TGTGCCAGCAGCCCCAGGGGTTCGGGTTTCTACAATGAGCAGTTCTTC.

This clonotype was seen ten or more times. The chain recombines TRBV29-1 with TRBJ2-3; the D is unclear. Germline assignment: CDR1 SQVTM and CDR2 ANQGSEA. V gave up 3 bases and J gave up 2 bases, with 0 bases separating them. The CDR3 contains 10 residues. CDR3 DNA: TGCAGCGTTGACACAGATACGCAGTATTTT. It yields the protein CSVDTDTQYF.

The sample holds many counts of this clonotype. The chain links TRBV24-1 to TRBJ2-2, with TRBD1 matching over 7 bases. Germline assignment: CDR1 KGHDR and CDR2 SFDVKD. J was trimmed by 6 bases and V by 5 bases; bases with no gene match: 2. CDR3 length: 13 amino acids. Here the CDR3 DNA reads TGTGCCACCAGTGGGCAGGGGGCCGGGGAGCTGTTTTTT. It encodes CATSGQGAGELFF.

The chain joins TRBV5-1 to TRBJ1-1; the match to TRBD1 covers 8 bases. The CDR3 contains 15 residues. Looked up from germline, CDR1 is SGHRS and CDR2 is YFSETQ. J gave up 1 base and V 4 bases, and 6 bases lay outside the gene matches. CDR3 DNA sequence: TGCGCCAGCAGCGTCCAACAGGGGGAGAACACTGAAGCTTTCTTT. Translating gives CASSVQQGENTEAFF.

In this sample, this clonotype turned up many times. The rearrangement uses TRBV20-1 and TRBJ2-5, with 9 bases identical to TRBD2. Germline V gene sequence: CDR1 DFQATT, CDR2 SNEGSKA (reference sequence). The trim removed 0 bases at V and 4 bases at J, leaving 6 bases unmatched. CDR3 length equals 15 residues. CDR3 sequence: CSARDLAGGPETQYF. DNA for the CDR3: TGCAGTGCTAGAGATCTGGCGGGAGGGCCAGAGACCCAGTACTTC.

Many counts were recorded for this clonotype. CDR3 DNA: TGTGCCATCAGTTCACCCCAGCGGGGAAAAGAGACCCAGTACTTC. This gives the protein CAISSPQRGKETQYF. V usage is TRBV10-3 and J usage is TRBJ2-5; 7 bases align to TRBD2. V was clipped by 5 bases and J by 3 bases; unmatched bases: 9. CDR1 is ENHRY and CDR2 is SYGVKD in the germline V gene. The CDR3 loop spans 15 amino acids.

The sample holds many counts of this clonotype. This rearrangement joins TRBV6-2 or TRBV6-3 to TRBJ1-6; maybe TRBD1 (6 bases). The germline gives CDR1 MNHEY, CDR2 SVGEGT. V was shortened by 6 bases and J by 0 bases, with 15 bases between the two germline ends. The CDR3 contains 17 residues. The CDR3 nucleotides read TGTGCCAGCAGCCCATCAGGGGCGAACTCCTATAATTCACCCCTCCACTTT. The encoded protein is CASSPSGANSYNSPLHF.

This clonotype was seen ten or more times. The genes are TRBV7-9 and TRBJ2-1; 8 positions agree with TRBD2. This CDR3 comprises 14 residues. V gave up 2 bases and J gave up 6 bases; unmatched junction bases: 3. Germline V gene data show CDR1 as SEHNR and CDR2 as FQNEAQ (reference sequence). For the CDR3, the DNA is TGTGCCAGCAGCTTAACGGGGGGGCGCAATGAGCAGTTCTTC. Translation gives CASSLTGGRNEQFF.

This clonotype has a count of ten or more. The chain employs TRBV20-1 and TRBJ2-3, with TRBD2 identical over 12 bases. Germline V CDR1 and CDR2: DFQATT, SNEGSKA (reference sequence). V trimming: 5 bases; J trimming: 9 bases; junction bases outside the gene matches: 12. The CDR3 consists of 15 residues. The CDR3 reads CSASIVLAGGRTQYF. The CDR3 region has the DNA TGCAGTGCTTCCATTGTGCTAGCGGGAGGGCGGACGCAGTATTTT.